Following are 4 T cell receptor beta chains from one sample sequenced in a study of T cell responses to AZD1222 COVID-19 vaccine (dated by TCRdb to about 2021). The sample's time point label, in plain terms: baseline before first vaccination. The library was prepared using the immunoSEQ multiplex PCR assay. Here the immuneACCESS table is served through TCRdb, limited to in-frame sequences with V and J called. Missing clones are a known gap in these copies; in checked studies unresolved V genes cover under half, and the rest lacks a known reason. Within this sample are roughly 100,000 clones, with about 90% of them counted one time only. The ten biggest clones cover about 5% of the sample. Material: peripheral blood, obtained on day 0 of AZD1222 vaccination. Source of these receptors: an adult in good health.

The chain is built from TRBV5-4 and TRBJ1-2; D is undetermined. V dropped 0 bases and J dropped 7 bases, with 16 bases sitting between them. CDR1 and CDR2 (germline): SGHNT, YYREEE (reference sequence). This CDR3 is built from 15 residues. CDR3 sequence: CASSLEAGGLGGYTF. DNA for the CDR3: TGTGCCAGCAGCTTGGAGGCAGGCGGGTTAGGTGGCTACACCTTC.

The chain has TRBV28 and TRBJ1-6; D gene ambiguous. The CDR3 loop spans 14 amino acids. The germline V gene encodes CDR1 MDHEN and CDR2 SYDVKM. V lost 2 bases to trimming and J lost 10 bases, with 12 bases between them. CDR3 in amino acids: CASSLRSSLSPLHF. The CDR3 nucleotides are TGTGCCAGCAGTTTACGGTCATCCCTCTCACCCCTCCACTTT.

For the CDR3, the DNA is TGCGCCAGCAGCCAAGGGACAGGGAAAGAGACCCAGTACTTC. This codes for CASSQGTGKETQYF. V and J are TRBV5-1 and TRBJ2-5; TRBD1 matches at 9 bases. CDR3 length: 14 amino acids. The junction had 4 bases not matched to a gene; V was cut back by 4 bases and J by 3 bases. Germline V gives CDR1 SGHRS, CDR2 YFSETQ.

CDR3 loop: CASSLWAGQNEKLFF. The DNA of the CDR3 is TGTGCCAGCAGTTTATGGGCGGGACAAAATGAAAAACTGTTTTTT. This chain connects TRBV27 to TRBJ1-4; possibly TRBD1 for D (6 bases). Per germline, CDR1 MNHEY and CDR2 SMNVEV (reference sequence). V lost 1 base and J 5 bases, leaving 11 bases between the germline ends. The CDR3 extends over 15 amino acids.